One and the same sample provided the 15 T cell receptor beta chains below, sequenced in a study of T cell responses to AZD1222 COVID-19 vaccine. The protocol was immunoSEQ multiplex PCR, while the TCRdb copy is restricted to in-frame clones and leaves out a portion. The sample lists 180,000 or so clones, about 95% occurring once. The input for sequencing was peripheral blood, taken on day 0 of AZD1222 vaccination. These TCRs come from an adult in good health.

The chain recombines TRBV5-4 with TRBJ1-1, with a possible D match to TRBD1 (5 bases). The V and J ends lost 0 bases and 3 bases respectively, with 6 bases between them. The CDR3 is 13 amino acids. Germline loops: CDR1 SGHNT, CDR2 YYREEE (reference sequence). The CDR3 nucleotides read TGTGCCAGCAGCTTGGTAGGGGACACTGAAGCTTTCTTT. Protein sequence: CASSLVGDTEAFF. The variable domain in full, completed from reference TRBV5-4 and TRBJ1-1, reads ETGVTQSPTHLIKTRGQQVTLRCSSQSGHNTVSWYQQALGQGPQFIFQYYREEENGRGNFPPRFSGLQFPNYSSELNVNALELDDSALYLCASSLVGDTEAFFGQGTRLTVV.

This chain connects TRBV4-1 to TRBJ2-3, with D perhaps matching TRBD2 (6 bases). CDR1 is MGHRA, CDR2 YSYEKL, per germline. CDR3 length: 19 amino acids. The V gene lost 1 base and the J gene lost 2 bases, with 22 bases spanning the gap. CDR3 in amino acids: CASSQGRRGGGRFTDTQYF. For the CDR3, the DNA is TGCGCCAGCAGCCAAGGAAGGAGAGGAGGAGGGCGCTTCACAGATACGCAGTATTTT.

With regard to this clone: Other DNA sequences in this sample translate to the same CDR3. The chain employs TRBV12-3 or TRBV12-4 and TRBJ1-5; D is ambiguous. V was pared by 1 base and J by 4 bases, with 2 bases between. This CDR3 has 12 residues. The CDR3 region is CASSLGNQPQHF. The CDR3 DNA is TGTGCCAGCAGTTTAGGTAATCAGCCCCAGCATTTT.

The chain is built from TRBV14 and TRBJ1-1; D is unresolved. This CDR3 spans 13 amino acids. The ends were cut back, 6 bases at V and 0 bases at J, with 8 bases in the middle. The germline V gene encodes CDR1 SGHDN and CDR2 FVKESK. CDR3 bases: TGTGCCAGCAGACCCACAGTGAACACTGAAGCTTTCTTT. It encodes CASRPTVNTEAFF.

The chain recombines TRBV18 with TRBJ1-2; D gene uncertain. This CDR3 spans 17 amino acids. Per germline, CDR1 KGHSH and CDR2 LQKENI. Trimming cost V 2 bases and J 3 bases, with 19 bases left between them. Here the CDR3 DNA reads TGTGCCAGCTCACCATACATCGGGCCCCCGGCCTACTATGGCTACACCTTC. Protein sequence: CASSPYIGPPAYYGYTF.

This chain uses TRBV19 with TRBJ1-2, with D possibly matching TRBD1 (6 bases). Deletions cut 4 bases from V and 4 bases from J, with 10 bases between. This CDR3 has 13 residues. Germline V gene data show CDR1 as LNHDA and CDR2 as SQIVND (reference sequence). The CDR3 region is CASSRDRTYGYTF. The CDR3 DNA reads TGTGCCAGTAGTAGAGACAGGACCTATGGCTACACCTTC. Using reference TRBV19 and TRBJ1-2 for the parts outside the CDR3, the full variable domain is DGGITQSPKYLFRKEGQNVTLSCEQNLNHDAMYWYRQDPGQGLRLIYYSQIVNDFQKGDIAEGYSVSREKKESFPLTVTSAQKNPTAFYLCASSRDRTYGYTFGSGTRLTVV.

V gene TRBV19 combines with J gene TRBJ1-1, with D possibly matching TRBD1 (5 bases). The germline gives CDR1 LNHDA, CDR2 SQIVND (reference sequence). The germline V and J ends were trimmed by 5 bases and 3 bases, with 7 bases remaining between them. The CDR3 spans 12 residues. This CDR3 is CASSGGDTEAFF. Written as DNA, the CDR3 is TGTGCCAGTAGTGGGGGGGACACTGAAGCTTTCTTT.

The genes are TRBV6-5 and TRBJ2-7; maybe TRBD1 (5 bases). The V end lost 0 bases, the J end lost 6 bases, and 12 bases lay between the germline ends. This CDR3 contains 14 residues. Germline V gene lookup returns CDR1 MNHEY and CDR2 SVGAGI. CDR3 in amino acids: CASSYSVAGLEQYF. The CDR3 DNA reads TGTGCCAGCAGTTACTCGGTGGCAGGGCTCGAGCAGTACTTC.

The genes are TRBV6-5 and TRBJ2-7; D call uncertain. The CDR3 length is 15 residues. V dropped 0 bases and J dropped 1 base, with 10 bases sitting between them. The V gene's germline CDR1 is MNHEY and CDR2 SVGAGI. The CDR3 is CASSYSQVSSYEQYF. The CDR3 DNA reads TGTGCCAGCAGTTACTCGCAGGTATCATCCTACGAGCAGTACTTC.

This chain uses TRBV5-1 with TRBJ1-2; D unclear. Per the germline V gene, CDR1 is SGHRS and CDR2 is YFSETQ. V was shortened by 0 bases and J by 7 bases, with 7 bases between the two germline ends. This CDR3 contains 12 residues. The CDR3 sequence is CASSLGWGGYTF. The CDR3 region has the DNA TGCGCCAGCAGCTTGGGTTGGGGTGGCTACACCTTC.

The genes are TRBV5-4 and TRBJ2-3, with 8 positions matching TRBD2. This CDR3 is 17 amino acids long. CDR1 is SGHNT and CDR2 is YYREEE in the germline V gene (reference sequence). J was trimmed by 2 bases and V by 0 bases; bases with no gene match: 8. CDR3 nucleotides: TGTGCCAGCAGCTTGGATCAACTAGCGGACAACACAGATACGCAGTATTTT. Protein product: CASSLDQLADNTDTQYF. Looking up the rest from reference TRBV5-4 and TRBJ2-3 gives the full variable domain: ETGVTQSPTHLIKTRGQQVTLRCSSQSGHNTVSWYQQALGQGPQFIFQYYREEENGRGNFPPRFSGLQFPNYSSELNVNALELDDSALYLCASSLDQLADNTDTQYFGPGTRLTVL.

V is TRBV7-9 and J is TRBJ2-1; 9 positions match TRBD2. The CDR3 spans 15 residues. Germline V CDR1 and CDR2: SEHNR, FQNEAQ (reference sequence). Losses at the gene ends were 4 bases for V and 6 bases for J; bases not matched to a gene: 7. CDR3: CASSSIAGGVNEQFF. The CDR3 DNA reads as TGTGCCAGCAGCTCCATTGCGGGAGGGGTCAATGAGCAGTTCTTC.

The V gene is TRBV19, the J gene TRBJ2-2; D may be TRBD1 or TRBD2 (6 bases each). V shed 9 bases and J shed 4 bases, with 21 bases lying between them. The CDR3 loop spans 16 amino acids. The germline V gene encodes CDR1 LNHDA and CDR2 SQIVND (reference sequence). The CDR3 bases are TGTGCCAGCCACCGGCGGCCAGGGGACTCCACCGGGGAGCTGTTTTTT. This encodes CASHRRPGDSTGELFF.

CDR3 nucleotides: TGTGCCTGGAGTGTACGGGGACCTTGGACTGAAGCTTTCTTT. This translates into CAWSVRGPWTEAFF. This sequence joins TRBV30 and TRBJ1-1, with a weak D call TRBD1 (5 bases). Per the germline V gene, CDR1 is GTSNPN and CDR2 is SVGIG (reference sequence). This CDR3 is 14 amino acids long. Between the trimmed V and J ends, which lost 0 bases and 5 bases, there was a span of 13 bases. The complete variable domain, with remaining parts taken from reference TRBV30 and TRBJ1-1, reads SQTIHQWPATLVQPVGSPLSLECTVEGTSNPNLYWYRQAAGRGLQLLFYSVGIGQISSEVPQNLSASRPQDRQFILSSKKLLLSDSGFYLCAWSVRGPWTEAFFGQGTRLTVV.

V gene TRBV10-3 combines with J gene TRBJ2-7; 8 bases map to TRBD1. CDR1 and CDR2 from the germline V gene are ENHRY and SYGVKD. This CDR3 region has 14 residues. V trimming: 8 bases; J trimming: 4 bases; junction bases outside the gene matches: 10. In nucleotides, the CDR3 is TGTGCCATCGGGATTGGACAGGGTGGATACGAGCAGTACTTC. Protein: CAIGIGQGGYEQYF.